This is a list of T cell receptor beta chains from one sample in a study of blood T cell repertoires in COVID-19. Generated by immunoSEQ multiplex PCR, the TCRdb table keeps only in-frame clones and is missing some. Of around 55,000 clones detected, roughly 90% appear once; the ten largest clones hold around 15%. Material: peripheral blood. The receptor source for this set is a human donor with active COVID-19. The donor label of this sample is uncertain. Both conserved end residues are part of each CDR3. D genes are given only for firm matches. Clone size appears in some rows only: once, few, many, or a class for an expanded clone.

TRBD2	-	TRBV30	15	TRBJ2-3	TGTGCCTGGAGTGTACTAGCGGGAGGCACAGATACGCAGTATTTT	CAWSVLAGGTDTQYF
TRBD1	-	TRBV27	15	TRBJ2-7	TGTGCCAGCAGTTCCATCGGGACAGGGGGTCCGGTGCAGTACTTC	CASSSIGTGGPVQYF
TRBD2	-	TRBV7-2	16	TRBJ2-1	TGTGCCAGCAGCTTAGGGATAGCGGGGGGACAGGCTGAGCAGTTCTTC	CASSLGIAGGQAEQFF
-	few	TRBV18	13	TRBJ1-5	TGTGCCAGCTCACCTGCAGGGGCCCAGCCCCAGCATTTT	CASSPAGAQPQHF
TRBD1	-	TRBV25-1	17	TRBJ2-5	TGTGCCAGCAGTGAATTGGGGACAGGGACCAGCCAAGAGACCCAGTACTTC	CASSELGTGTSQETQYF
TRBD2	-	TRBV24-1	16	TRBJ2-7	TGTGCCACCATTCTTATAGGGCTAGCGGGGACTTGCGAGCAGTACTTC	CATILIGLAGTCEQYF
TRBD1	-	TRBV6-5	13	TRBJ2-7	TGTGCCAGCCGGACAGGGCTCAACTACGAGCAGTACTTC	CASRTGLNYEQYF
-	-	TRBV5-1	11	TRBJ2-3	TGCGCCAGCAGCTCGACTTTGACTCAGTATTTT	CASSSTLTQYF
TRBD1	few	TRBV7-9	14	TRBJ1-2	TGTGCCAGCAGCTTCGGGACAGGGGGCGGTGGCTACACCTTC	CASSFGTGGGGYTF
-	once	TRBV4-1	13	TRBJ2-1	TGCGCCAGCACGGACTGGAGAGACAATGAGCAGTTCTTC	CASTDWRDNEQFF
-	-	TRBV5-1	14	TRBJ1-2	TGCGCCAGCAGCTTCGGCAGGGAGGGCTATGGCTACACCTTC	CASSFGREGYGYTF
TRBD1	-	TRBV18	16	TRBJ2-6	TGTGCCAGCTCACCACAGGGGGCAGCTGGGGCCAACGTCCTGACTTTC	CASSPQGAAGANVLTF
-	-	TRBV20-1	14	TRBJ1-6	TGCAGTGCTAGTTCAGGGTACTATAATTCACCCCTCCACTTT	CSASSGYYNSPLHF
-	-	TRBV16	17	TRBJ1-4	TGTGCCAGCAGCCACCCCCGGGGGGGGTCAACTAATGAAAAACTGTTTTTT	CASSHPRGGSTNEKLFF
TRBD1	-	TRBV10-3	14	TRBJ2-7	TGTGCCATCAGTGGGGGACAGGGTGGCGACGAGCAGTACTTC	CAISGGQGGDEQYF
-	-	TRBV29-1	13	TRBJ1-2	TGCAGCGTTGAGGACAGTTTTAACTATGGCTACACCTTC	CSVEDSFNYGYTF
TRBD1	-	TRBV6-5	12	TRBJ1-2	TGTGCCAGCAGTCGGACAGGGGATGGCTACACCTTC	CASSRTGDGYTF
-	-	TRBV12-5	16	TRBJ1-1	TGTGCTAGTGGTTTCCCCTCCTACAGGGTGAACACTGAAGCTTTCTTT	CASGFPSYRVNTEAFF
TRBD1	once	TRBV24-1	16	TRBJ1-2	TGTGCCACCAGTGATGGACAGGGAGCAACTAACTATGGCTACACCTTC	CATSDGQGATNYGYTF
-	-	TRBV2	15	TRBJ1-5	TGTGCCAGCAGTGATGGGCAGGGTGGTAATCAGCCCCAGCATTTT	CASSDGQGGNQPQHF
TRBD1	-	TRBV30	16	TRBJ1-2	TGTGCCTGGAGTGGGGCAGGACAGGGCTGGATCTATGGCTACACCTTC	CAWSGAGQGWIYGYTF
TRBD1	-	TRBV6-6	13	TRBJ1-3	TGTGCCAGCAGCCACGGACAGGGCCACACCATATATTTT	CASSHGQGHTIYF
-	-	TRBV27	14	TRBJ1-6	TGTGCCAGCAGTTTCGGGAAGGGCAACTCACCCCTCCACTTT	CASSFGKGNSPLHF
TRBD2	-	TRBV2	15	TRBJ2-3	TGTGCCAGCAGTGAGGGTAGCGGGGGGGCCAGGGCGCAGTATTTT	CASSEGSGGARAQYF
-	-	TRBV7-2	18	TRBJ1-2	TGTGCCAGCAGCTTATACTCCCTGAGGGCAGGCAGTAACTATGGCTACACCTTC	CASSLYSLRAGSNYGYTF
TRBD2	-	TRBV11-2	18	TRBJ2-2	TGTGCCAGCAGCCCTCGGACTGGGACTAGCGGGAACACCGGGGAGCTGTTTTTT	CASSPRTGTSGNTGELFF
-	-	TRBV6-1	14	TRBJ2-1	TGTGCCATCAGTGAGGGACTTCCCTACAATGAGCAGTTCTTC	CAISEGLPYNEQFF
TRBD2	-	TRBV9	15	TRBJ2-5	TGTGCCAGCAGCGCGGGACTAGCGCGTTCCGGGACCCAGTACTTC	CASSAGLARSGTQYF
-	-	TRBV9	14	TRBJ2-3	TGTGCCAGCAGCGTAGGGGGGGATTTAGATACGCAGTATTTT	CASSVGGDLDTQYF
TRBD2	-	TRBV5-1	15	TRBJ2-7	TGCGCCAGCAGCTTGATTAGCGGGAGGGCCGACGAGCAGTACTTC	CASSLISGRADEQYF
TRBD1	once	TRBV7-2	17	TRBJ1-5	TGTGCCAGCAGCTTGGGGACAGGGAAAGTTAGCGATCAGCCCCAGCATTTT	CASSLGTGKVSDQPQHF
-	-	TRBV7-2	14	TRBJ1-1	TGTGCCAGCAGCTTAGTTTCCGGGGACACTGAAGCTTTCTTT	CASSLVSGDTEAFF
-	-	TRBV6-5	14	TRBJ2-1	TGTGCCAGCAGTTACTTACCCGGGAACAATGAGCAGTTCTTC	CASSYLPGNNEQFF
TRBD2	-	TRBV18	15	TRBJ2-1	TGTGCCAGCTCACCACTAGCGGGAGAGGTGGTTGAGCAGTTCTTC	CASSPLAGEVVEQFF
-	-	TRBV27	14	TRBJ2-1	TGTGCCAGCAGTTTCCGCAGTTCCTACAATGAGCAGTTCTTC	CASSFRSSYNEQFF
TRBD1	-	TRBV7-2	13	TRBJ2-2	TGTGCCAGCAGCCCGGGACAGAACGGGGAGCTGTTTTTT	CASSPGQNGELFF
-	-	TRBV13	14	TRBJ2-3	TGTGCCAGCAGCTTATGGAGATTCACAGATACGCAGTATTTT	CASSLWRFTDTQYF
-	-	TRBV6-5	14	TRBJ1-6	TGTGCCAGCAGTCGACAGCGTCTTGGTTCACCCCTCCACTTT	CASSRQRLGSPLHF
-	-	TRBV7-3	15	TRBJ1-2	TGTGCCAGCAGCCCCCAGGGAGGGTCCGGCTATGGCTACACCTTC	CASSPQGGSGYGYTF
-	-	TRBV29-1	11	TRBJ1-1	TGCAGCGTGGGGGGTGTCAGGGAAGCTTTCTTT	CSVGGVREAFF
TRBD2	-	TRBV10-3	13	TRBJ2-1	TGTGCCTCAGGACTAGCGGGAGAACATGAGCAGTTCTTC	CASGLAGEHEQFF
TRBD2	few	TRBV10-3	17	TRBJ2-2	TGTGCCATCAGTGAGTCGGGTAGCGGGAGAGATTCCGGGGAGCTGTTTTTT	CAISESGSGRDSGELFF
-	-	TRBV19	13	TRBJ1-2	TGTGCCAGTAGGTTGGGGGCCTCCTATGGCTACACCTTC	CASRLGASYGYTF
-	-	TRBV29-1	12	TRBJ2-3	TGCAGCGTGTCCGCAGGGGAAGATACGCAGTATTTT	CSVSAGEDTQYF
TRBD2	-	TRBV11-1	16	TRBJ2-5	TGTGCCAGCAAAGATCTAGCGGAAAGACGGGGAGAGACCCAGTACTTC	CASKDLAERRGETQYF
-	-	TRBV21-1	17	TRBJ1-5	TGTGCCAGCAGCAAAGCCGGGACACTGGAGTGTTGGCAGCCCCAGCATTTT	CASSKAGTLECWQPQHF
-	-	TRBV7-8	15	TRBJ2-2	TGTGCCAGCAGCTTAGGATCGCGGGCGGCCGGGGAGCTGTTTTTT	CASSLGSRAAGELFF
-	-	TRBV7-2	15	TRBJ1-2	TGTGCCAGCAGCTCCCCCCCGACAGCCCTACGTGGCTACACCTTC	CASSSPPTALRGYTF
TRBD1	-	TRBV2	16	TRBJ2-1	TGTGCCAGCAGGACGCGACAGGGGGCGTTCGTGGATGAGCAGTTCTTC	CASRTRQGAFVDEQFF
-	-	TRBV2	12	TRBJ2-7	TGTGCCAGCAGCGCTACAGGGCGCGAGCAGTACTTC	CASSATGREQYF
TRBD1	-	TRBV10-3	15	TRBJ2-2	TGTGCCATCAGTGCGTTACAGGGGGAAACCGGGGAGCTGTTTTTT	CAISALQGETGELFF
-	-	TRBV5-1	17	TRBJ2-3	TGCGCCAGCAGCTCAAGACTAGGACGATCTAGCACAGATACGCAGTATTTT	CASSSRLGRSSTDTQYF
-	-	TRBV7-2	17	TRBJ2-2	TGTGCCAGCAGCTTAAGGGCGGGGGCGACGTACACCGGGGAGCTGTTTTTT	CASSLRAGATYTGELFF
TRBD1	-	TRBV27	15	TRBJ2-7	TGTGCCAGCAGGCTATGGGGGACAGCAACCTACGAGCAGTACTTC	CASRLWGTATYEQYF
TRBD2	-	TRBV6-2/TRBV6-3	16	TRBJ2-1	TGTGCCAGCAGTTACTTGGGGACTAGCGGGATTGGGGAGCAGTTCTTC	CASSYLGTSGIGEQFF
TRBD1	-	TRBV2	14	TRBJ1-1	TGTGCCAGCAATAACAGGGGATTGAACACTGAAGCTTTCTTT	CASNNRGLNTEAFF
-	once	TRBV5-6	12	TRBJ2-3	TGTGCCAGCAGCCCCTTCCCAGATACGCAGTATTTT	CASSPFPDTQYF